This TCR beta chain was captured by sequencing in a study of OX40 agonist ivuxolimab in advanced cancers. Broadly, across the study: Ivuxolimab was an agonistic, fully human IgG2 monoclonal antibody directed against OX40 (CD134), a costimulatory receptor. Partial responses occurred in three dose-escalation patients: two with cutaneous melanoma and one with hepatocellular carcinoma. Patients were allowed to have had prior anti-PD-1, anti-PD-L1 or anti-CTLA-4 therapy, and approximately 37% of the dose-escalation patients had been treated with checkpoint inhibitors. In the dose-escalation cohort, 75% to 85% of patients were male, and the mean age was 60 years with a range of roughly 20 to 85. The paper reports the monotherapy dose-escalation portion (N = 52 patients) of the phase I ivuxolimab trial. The purpose of peripheral TCRbeta sequencing was to test whether ivuxolimab changed TCR sequence diversity and led to clonal T-cell expansion. Of the approximately 50 dose-escalation patients, hepatocellular carcinoma was present in 19, melanoma in some 15, renal cell carcinoma in 9 and head and neck cancer in 9. Intravenous ivuxolimab was administered to patients every 2 weeks at six dose levels: 0.01, 0.1, 0.3, 1.5, 3 and 10 mg/kg.

Patients with a history of autoimmune disease or receiving systemic immunosuppression were excluded from the trial. Peripheral blood for TCR sequencing was collected from all dose cohorts at baseline, on cycle 4 day 1, and on cycle 7 day 1. Samples came from an open-label, multicenter, first-in-human phase I dose-escalation trial of ivuxolimab. Adults with locally advanced or metastatic melanoma, renal cell, hepatocellular, or head and neck squamous cell carcinoma were enrolled in the trial. Before TCR sequencing, CD4+ T cells and CD8+ T cells from peripheral blood were sorted into separate populations. This clone was found many times. The antigen this receptor binds is unknown. Nothing much larger sits one base from this clone, and base qualities are not available. The CDR3 measures 14 amino acids from cysteine to phenylalanine. The read is trimmed to its CDR3 DNA, 42 bases read in frame from base 1. From a lookup of the germline V gene, CDR1 and CDR2 are KGHSH and LQKENI. Relative to germline, V is 1 base shorter and J is 0 bases shorter, with 3 bases between their ends.

Results the study describes overall, beyond this receptor: At doses from 0.1 to 3.0 mg/kg, clonal expansion was seen in both CD4+ and CD8+ blood T cells between baseline and week 6. In the 0.1-3.0 mg/kg groups, partial responders were among the patients with the lowest normalized peripheral clonal expansion, particularly in CD8+ T cells. After ivuxolimab, CD8+ T cells had more expanded clones than CD4+ T cells on average. Low levels of normalized T-cell clonal expansion were also seen in some nonresponding patients. The antigen specificity of the clonally expanded peripheral T cells was not determined.

Genomic DNA was isolated from the sorted cells so that the TCRbeta CDR3 region could be sequenced. TCRbeta CDR3 regions were sequenced using the immunoSEQ Assay. Held by TCRdb, this immuneACCESS table contains in-frame sequences only and omits some clones. Under half of the omission traces to an unresolved V gene where checked; the cause of the rest is unknown. The sample records 79,000 or so clones, roughly 85% of which are singletons. The ten largest make up approximately 0.61% of the sample. The starting material was CD4+ or CD8+ T cells sorted from blood, obtained in a trial of the OX40 agonist ivuxolimab. The rearranged segments are TRBV18 and TRBJ2-2; the D gene is not confidently resolved. This sequence originates from an adult with an advanced solid tumor such as melanoma, head and neck, liver or kidney cancer. The DNA sequence follows: TGTGCCAGCTCACCACTACCGAACACCGGGGAGCTGTTTTTT. It encodes CASSPLPNTGELFF. Supplemented by the reference TRBV18 and TRBJ2-2 proteins around the CDR3, the complete variable domain is NAGVMQNPRHLVRRRGQEARLRCSPMKGHSHVYWYRQLPEEGLKFMVYLQKENIIDESGMPKERFSAEFPKEGPSILRIQQVVRGDSAAYFCASSPLPNTGELFFGEGSRLTVL.